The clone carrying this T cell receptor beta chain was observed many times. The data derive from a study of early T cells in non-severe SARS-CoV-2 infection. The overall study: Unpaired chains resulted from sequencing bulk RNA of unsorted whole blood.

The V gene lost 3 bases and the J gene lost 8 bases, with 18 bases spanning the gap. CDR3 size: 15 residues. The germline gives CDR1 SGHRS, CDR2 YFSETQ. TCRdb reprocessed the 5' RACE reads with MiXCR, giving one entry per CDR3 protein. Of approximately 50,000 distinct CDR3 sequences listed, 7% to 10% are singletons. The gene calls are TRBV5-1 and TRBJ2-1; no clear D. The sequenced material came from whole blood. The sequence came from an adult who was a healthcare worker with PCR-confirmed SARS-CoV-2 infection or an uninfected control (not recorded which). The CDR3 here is CASSWEGLDLDEQFF. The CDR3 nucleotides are TGCGCCAGCAGCTGGGAAGGTTTAGATCTGGATGAGCAGTTCTTC.